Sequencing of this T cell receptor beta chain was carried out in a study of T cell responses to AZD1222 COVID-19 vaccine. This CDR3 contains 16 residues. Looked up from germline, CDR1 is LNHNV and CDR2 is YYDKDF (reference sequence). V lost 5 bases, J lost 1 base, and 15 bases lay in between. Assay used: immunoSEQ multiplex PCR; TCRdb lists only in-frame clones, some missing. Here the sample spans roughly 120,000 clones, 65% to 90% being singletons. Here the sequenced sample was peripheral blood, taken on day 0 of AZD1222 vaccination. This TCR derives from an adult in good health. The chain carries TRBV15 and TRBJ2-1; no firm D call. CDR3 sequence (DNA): TGTGCCACCAGCCGAAAAGTAGCTATGTCCTACAATGAGCAGTTCTTC. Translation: CATSRKVAMSYNEQFF.